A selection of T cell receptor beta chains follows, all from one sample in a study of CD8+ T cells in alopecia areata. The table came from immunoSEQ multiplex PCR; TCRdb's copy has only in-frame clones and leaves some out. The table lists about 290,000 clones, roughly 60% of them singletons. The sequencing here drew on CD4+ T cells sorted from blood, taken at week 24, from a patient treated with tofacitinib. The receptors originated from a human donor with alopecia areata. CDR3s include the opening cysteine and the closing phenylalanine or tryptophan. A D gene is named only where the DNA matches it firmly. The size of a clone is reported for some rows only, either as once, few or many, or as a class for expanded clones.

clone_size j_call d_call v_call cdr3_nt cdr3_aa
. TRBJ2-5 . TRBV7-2 TGTGCCAGCAGCGTGTACCAAGAGACCCAGTACTTC CASSVYQETQYF
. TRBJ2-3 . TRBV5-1 TGCGCCAGCAGCTTGGGAGGTAGGGCTCGAAGGGCCACAGATACGCAGTATTTT CASSLGGRARRATDTQYF
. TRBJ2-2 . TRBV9 TGTGCCAGCAGCGGACGGGGGACAAACACCGGGGAGCTGTTTTTT CASSGRGTNTGELFF
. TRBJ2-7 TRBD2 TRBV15 TGTGCCACCAGCAGAGGCGGGACTACCTACGAGCAGTACTTC CATSRGGTTYEQYF
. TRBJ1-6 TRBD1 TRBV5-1 TGCGCCAGCAGCGGAACGACAGGGGGCAATTCACCCCTCCACTTT CASSGTTGGNSPLHF
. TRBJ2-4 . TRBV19 TGTGCCAGTAGTCTCACAGGGCCTGCCAAAAACATTCAGTACTTC CASSLTGPAKNIQYF
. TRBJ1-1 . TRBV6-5 TGTGCCAGCAGTTACTCGATACGCGGGAACACTGAAGCTTTCTTT CASSYSIRGNTEAFF
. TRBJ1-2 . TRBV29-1 TGCAGCGCCGAGGATGGGAGCTATGGCTACACCTTC CSAEDGSYGYTF
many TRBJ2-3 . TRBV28 TGTGCCAGCAGTCCGAACACAGATACGCAGTATTTT CASSPNTDTQYF
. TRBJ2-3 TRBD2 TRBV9 TGTGCCAGCAGCGTAGTCGGGGGGTCATCTAGCACAGATACGCAGTATTTT CASSVVGGSSSTDTQYF
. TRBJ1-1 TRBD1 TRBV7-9 TGTGCCAGCAGCTTAGCGCAGGGACAGGACACTGAAGCTTTCTTT CASSLAQGQDTEAFF
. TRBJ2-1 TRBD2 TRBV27 TGTGCCACCGCGGAGGCTAGCGGGGATCCCTACAATGAGCAGTTCTTC CATAEASGDPYNEQFF
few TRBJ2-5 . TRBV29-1 TGCAGCGTACGTTTAATTAATAAAGAGACCCAGTACTTC CSVRLINKETQYF
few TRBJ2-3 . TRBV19 TGTGCCAGTAGTATAGGCCAGACGGATACGCAGTATTTT CASSIGQTDTQYF
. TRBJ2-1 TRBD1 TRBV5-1 TGCGCCAGCAGCTTTCGGACAGGGAATGAGCAGTTCTTC CASSFRTGNEQFF
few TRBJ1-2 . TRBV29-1 TGCAGCGTTGTTGGGGGGGTCTATGGCTACACCTTC CSVVGGVYGYTF
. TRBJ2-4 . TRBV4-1 TGCGCCAGCAGCCAAGATCCTACAGCCAAAAACATTCAGTACTTC CASSQDPTAKNIQYF
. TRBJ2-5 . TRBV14 TGTGCCAGCAGCCAATGGGCGGGGGCTAGGGAGACCCAGTACTTC CASSQWAGARETQYF
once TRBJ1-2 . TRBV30 TGTGCCTGGACCCCCGGCAGGGAAAGTGATGGCTACACCTTC CAWTPGRESDGYTF
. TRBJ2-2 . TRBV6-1 TGTGCCAGCATTTCAAGAACCGGGGAGCTGTTTTTT CASISRTGELFF
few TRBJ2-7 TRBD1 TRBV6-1 TGTGCCTGCATCAGGGGGATCGACGAGCAGTACTTC CACIRGIDEQYF
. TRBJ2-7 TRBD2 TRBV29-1 TGCAGCGCCAAAAGCGGGGGGCCCTACGAGCAGTACTTC CSAKSGGPYEQYF
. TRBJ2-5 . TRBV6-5 TGTGCCAGCAGTTATACGGGACGTCAAATCGCCAAGGCCCAGTACTTC CASSYTGRQIAKAQYF
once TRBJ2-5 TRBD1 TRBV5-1 TGCGCCAGCAGCTTGAACAGGGGGCCGGGGAAGGCGGGTAGGACCCAGTACTTC CASSLNRGPGKAGRTQYF
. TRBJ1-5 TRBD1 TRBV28 TGTGCCAGCAGCCCCGGACAGGGCGGCAATCAGCCCCAGCATTTT CASSPGQGGNQPQHF
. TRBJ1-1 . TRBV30 TGTGCCTGCAACAGGGAGGAAACTGAAGCTTTCTTT CACNREETEAFF
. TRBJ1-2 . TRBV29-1 TGCAGCGTTGAACTGCTCGGGGGGAAGGACTATGGCTACACCTTC CSVELLGGKDYGYTF
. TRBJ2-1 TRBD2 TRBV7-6 TGTGCCAGCAGCTCACAGCCCGGGACTACCTACAATGAGCAGTTCTTC CASSSQPGTTYNEQFF
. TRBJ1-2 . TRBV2 TGTGCCAGCAGTGAAGCAGTAGGGGGCTATGGCTACACCTTC CASSEAVGGYGYTF
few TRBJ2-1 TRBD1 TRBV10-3 TGTGCCATGGGACAGGCGGCCTACAATGAGCAGTTCTTC CAMGQAAYNEQFF
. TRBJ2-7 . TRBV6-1 TGTGCCAGCAGTGAAACAGATAATGTAAACGAGCAGTACTTC CASSETDNVNEQYF
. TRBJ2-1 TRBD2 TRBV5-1 TGCGCCAGCAGCTTGGACGCTAGCGGGGGCCCTAAAGAGTTCTTC CASSLDASGGPKEFF
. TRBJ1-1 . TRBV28 TGTGCCAGCAGTTTGGGAACGACAGGGAACACTGAAGCTTTCTTT CASSLGTTGNTEAFF
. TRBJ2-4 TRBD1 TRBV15 TGTGCCACCAGCGGGACAGCATCAATAGCCAAAAACATTCAGTACTTC CATSGTASIAKNIQYF
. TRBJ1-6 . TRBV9 TGTGCCAGCAGCTCATCTACTAGGAAGGTTGGCTCACCCCTCCACTTT CASSSSTRKVGSPLHF
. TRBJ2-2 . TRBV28 TGTGCCAGCAGGGGAGAGATAACCGGGGAGCTGTTTTTT CASRGEITGELFF
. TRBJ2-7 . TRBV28 TGTGCCAGCAGCCGAAGCGACTACAGGGCCCCCTTCTCCTACGAGCAGTACTTC CASSRSDYRAPFSYEQYF
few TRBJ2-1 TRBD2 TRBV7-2 TGTGCCAGCAGCTTATGGCGGGGGGGCTCCTACAATGAGCAGTTCTTC CASSLWRGGSYNEQFF
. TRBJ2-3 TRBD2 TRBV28 TGTGCCAGCAGCCGTCCCCTATGGCGGGGGGATTCAGATACGCAGTATTTT CASSRPLWRGDSDTQYF
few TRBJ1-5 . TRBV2 TGTGCCAGCAGTGAAACCGCTGGAGAACAGCCCCAGCATTTT CASSETAGEQPQHF
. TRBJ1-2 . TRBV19 TGTGCCAGTAGTATAATGGGACAATTCTATGGCTACACCTTC CASSIMGQFYGYTF